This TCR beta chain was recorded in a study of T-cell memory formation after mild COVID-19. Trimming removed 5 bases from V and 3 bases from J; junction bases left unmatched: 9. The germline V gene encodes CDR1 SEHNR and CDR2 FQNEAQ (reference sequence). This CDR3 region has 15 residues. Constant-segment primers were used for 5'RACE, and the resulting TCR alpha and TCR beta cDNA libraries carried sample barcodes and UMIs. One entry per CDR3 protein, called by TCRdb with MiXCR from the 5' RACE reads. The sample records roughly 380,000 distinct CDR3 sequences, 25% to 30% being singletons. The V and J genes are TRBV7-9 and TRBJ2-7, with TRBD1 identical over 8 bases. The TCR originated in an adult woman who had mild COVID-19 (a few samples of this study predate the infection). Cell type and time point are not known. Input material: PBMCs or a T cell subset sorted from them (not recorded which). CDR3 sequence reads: CASSPDAQGDYEQYF. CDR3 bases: TGTGCCAGCAGCCCTGACGCACAGGGGGACTACGAGCAGTACTTC.